What follows describes a single T cell receptor (beta chain). As yet, its antigen is unknown. The entry originates in a study of cytomegalovirus exposure and HLA in healthy donors. V shed 5 bases and J 4 bases; nucleotides not matched to a gene: 4. Germline CDR1 and CDR2: SEHNR and FQNEAQ (reference sequence). This CDR3 contains 13 residues. 13 Jbeta primers and 60 Vbeta primers were used for the PCR. TCRdb keeps only in-frame clones here, not all; method: immunoSEQ multiplex PCR. This sample carries some 140,000 clones, over 70% of them seen once, and the ten largest clones take around 1.9%. Study findings and constraints: Cytomegalovirus-associated TCR beta chains were listed, numbering some 180. Within a later analysis, the majority of CMV-associated TCR beta chains appeared HLA-restricted.

This receptor was obtained from a man aged 25-45 years in good health and CMV-seronegative. This chain connects TRBV7-9 to TRBJ1-1; TRBD1 matches at 7 bases. Specimen: PBMCs. The CDR3 spells CASSLTGTTEAFF. The CDR3 DNA sequence: TGTGCCAGCAGCCTGACAGGGACCACTGAAGCTTTCTTT.